This TCR beta chain was documented in a study of shared T cell receptors in the human thymus. Clones were sequenced by immunoSEQ multiplex PCR, and TCRdb holds only the in-frame ones, with some missing. The sample carries hundreds of thousands of clones, roughly 88% recorded once. The CDR3 is 19 residues long. The V end lost 0 bases, the J end lost 1 base, and 18 bases lay between the germline ends. The germline CDR1 and CDR2 sequences are SGHAT and FQNNGV. These same records also appear under a second study, on human thymus T cells. From that study: Donors consisted of healthy Finnish infants (having corrective surgery for congenital heart defects). During corrective heart surgery, resections were taken, and the thymus tissue came from them. Thymic and blood repertoires appeared to carry a bias in their V and J gene usage. Related work found strong thymic repertoire overlap between unrelated individuals.

The V and J genes are TRBV11-2 and TRBJ2-2, with a weak D call TRBD2 (5 bases). The sequence was collected from a boy less than two years old with a congenital heart defect. Sample: thymocytes. CDR3 sequence reads: CASSLEVSCEGVNTGELFF. In nucleotides, the CDR3 is TGTGCCAGCAGCTTAGAGGTCTCATGTGAGGGAGTGAACACCGGGGAGCTGTTTTTT.